The 16 T cell receptor beta chains below come from one sample, sequenced in a study of blood T cells in healthy people across ages. With a J-beta primer mix and a sample-barcoded 5' primer, a second PCR ran about 7 to 12 cycles. One entry per CDR3 protein results from TCRdb running MiXCR on the 5' RACE reads. The sample includes hundreds of thousands of distinct CDR3 sequences, roughly 64% of them seen just once. The sequenced material came from blood. The receptors shown here come from a man aged 25 to 45 in good health.

The V gene is TRBV5-1, the J gene TRBJ2-7; TRBD2 might be the D (5 bases). V gave up 3 bases and J gave up 5 bases, with 12 bases separating them. CDR1 is SGHRS, CDR2 YFSETQ, per germline. The CDR3 is made up of 13 amino acids. The CDR3 coding sequence is TGCGCCAGCAGCTATCAAGCGGACCACGAGCAGTACTTC. Amino acid sequence: CASSYQADHEQYF.

V is TRBV20-1 and J is TRBJ2-5, with no clear D. The J call may not be correct, given that the DNA end is closer to TRBJ2-7. The CDR3 has 15 amino acids. Germline V lookup: CDR1 DFQATT, CDR2 SNEGSKA (reference sequence). The CDR3 DNA reads TGCAGTGCTAGAGCGGTAGGGTCGTGGGGCTACGAGCAGTACTTC. Its translation: CSARAVGSWGYEQYF.

This clonotype has a handful of counts. The chain employs TRBV10-3 and TRBJ2-4; D is possibly TRBD2 (6 bases). The CDR3 spans 14 residues. The V end was cut by 6 bases, the J end by 2 bases, with 11 bases between. In germline, CDR1 is ENHRY, CDR2 SYGVKD. The CDR3 DNA is TGTGCCATCAGCCGCGGGACTTCCAAAAACATTCAGTACTTC. Amino acid sequence: CAISRGTSKNIQYF.

The J gene is TRBJ2-7, the V gene TRBV4-3; the match to TRBD2 covers 12 bases. Germline assignment: CDR1 LGHNA and CDR2 YSLEER. The length of the CDR3 is 16 residues. The trim removed 1 base at V and 3 bases at J, leaving 4 bases unmatched. The CDR3 coding sequence is TGCGCCAGCAGCCAAGGACTAGCGGGAGAGTTCTACGAGCAGTACTTC. Translating gives CASSQGLAGEFYEQYF.

Only a few counts were recorded for this clonotype. This chain uses TRBV4-2 with TRBJ2-1, with D possibly matching TRBD1 (5 bases). CDR3 length: 14 residues. Deletions cut 3 bases from V and 5 bases from J, with 11 bases between. Germline V gene lookup returns CDR1 LGHNA and CDR2 YNFKEQ. The CDR3 sequence is CASSQQGGDNEQFF. Here the CDR3 DNA reads TGTGCCAGCAGCCAGCAGGGTGGGGACAATGAGCAGTTCTTC.

The J gene is TRBJ1-1, the V gene TRBV6-5; tentative D call: TRBD1 (6 bases). CDR1 MNHEY and CDR2 SVGAGI come from the germline V gene. CDR3 length equals 15 residues. Trimming left V 6 bases short and J 2 bases short, with 16 bases between. CDR3 sequence reads: CASSRLDSLNTEAFF. CDR3 in DNA: TGTGCCAGCAGCAGATTGGACAGTCTAAACACTGAAGCTTTCTTT.

This sequence joins TRBV29-1 and TRBJ1-4, with unresolved D. This CDR3 region has 13 residues. From germline, CDR1 is SQVTM and CDR2 ANQGSEA. V was trimmed by 7 bases and J by 0 bases, leaving 9 bases between them. In DNA form, the CDR3 reads TGCAGCGGAAGAGATGCAACTAATGAAAAACTGTTTTTT. Translated: CSGRDATNEKLFF. Full variable domain (outside the CDR3, taken from reference TRBV29-1 and TRBJ1-4): SAVISQKPSRDICQRGTSLTIQCQVDSQVTMMFWYRQQPGQSLTLIATANQGSEATYESGFVIDKFPISRPNLTFSTLTVSNMSPEDSSIYLCSGRDATNEKLFFGSGTQLSVL.

The gene calls are TRBV6-2 or TRBV6-3 and TRBJ2-1, with D perhaps assigned TRBD1 or TRBD2 (5 bases each). V was cut by 2 bases and J by 4 bases, with 9 bases left in between. Looked up from germline, CDR1 is MNHEY and CDR2 is SVGEGT. This CDR3 contains 14 residues. As DNA, the CDR3 is TGTGCCAGCAGTTACGGGACGGTTTACAATGAGCAGTTCTTC. Translation gives CASSYGTVYNEQFF.

This clonotype turned up a few times. The V gene is TRBV2, the J gene TRBJ2-5; D perhaps matches TRBD2 (6 bases). The germline V gene has CDR1 SNHLY and CDR2 FYNNEI. Trimming left V 6 bases short and J 5 bases short, with 16 bases between. The CDR3 runs 14 residues. This CDR3 is CASRGGRIQETQYF. CDR3 sequence (DNA): TGTGCCAGCAGGGGAGGACGTATTCAGGAGACCCAGTACTTC.

V gene TRBV3-1 combines with J gene TRBJ1-6; 10 bases map to TRBD1. V shed 2 bases and J 7 bases; nucleotides not matched to a gene: 5. Per the germline V gene, CDR1 is LGHDT and CDR2 is YNNKEL (reference sequence). The CDR3 is 16 amino acids. CDR3 nucleotides: TGTGCCAGCAGCCAAAATTCGGGACAGGGGAATTCACCCCTCCACTTT. Protein product: CASSQNSGQGNSPLHF. Complete variable domain (other parts from reference TRBV3-1 and TRBJ1-6): DTAVSQTPKYLVTQMGNDKSIKCEQNLGHDTMYWYKQDSKKFLKIMFSYNNKELIINETVPNRFSPKSPDKAHLNLHINSLELGDSAVYFCASSQNSGQGNSPLHFGNGTRLTVT.

This clonotype came up a few times. CDR3 in DNA: TGTGCCAGCAGTCCCGGGACCCCCCGGGTAGGTGTCGAGTATTTT. Its translation: CASSPGTPRVGVEYF. The J gene is TRBJ2-3, the V gene TRBV12-3 or TRBV12-4; D tentatively reads TRBD1 or TRBD2 (5 bases each). Trimming stripped 5 bases from V and 13 bases from J, with 25 bases between. This CDR3 is built from 15 residues.

This rearrangement joins TRBV20-1 to TRBJ2-1; 11 bases match TRBD2. Germline V CDR1 and CDR2: DFQATT, SNEGSKA (reference sequence). The V gene end was trimmed by 4 bases and the J gene end by 4 bases; junction bases not matched to a gene: 9. The CDR3 is 16 residues long. The CDR3 loop reads CSATDPGLAEYNEQFF. Written as DNA, the CDR3 is TGCAGTGCTACCGACCCGGGACTAGCGGAGTACAATGAGCAGTTCTTC.

There are a few counts of this clonotype. The chain carries TRBV20-1 and TRBJ2-1, with D maybe TRBD2 (5 bases). The V end was cut by 5 bases, the J end by 9 bases, with 14 bases between. The CDR3 has 12 residues. Germline V gives CDR1 DFQATT, CDR2 SNEGSKA (reference sequence). CDR3 in amino acids: CSAFTAGVEQFF. Written as DNA, the CDR3 is TGCAGTGCTTTCACCGCCGGGGTTGAGCAGTTCTTC.

This chain links TRBV3-1 with TRBJ2-5; the D gene is possibly TRBD1 (6 bases). This CDR3 has 13 residues. Trimming shortened V by 4 bases and J by 11 bases, and 17 bases separated the two germline ends. The germline V gene has CDR1 LGHDT and CDR2 YNNKEL (reference sequence). The CDR3 protein is CASSPGVEYEQYF. CDR3 nucleotides: TGTGCCAGCAGCCCAGGGGTGGAATATGAGCAGTACTTC.

The gene calls are TRBV2 and TRBJ2-5; perhaps TRBD2 as D (5 bases). Near its end, the DNA agrees better with TRBJ2-7, so the J call may be wrong. The length of the CDR3 is 14 residues. Germline V gives CDR1 SNHLY, CDR2 FYNNEI. The CDR3 reads CASASAGGRVEQYF. The CDR3 nucleotides read TGTGCCAGCGCCAGCGCTGGAGGACGGGTCGAGCAGTACTTC.

The table lists this clonotype with a few counts. The chain couples TRBV20-1 to TRBJ1-1; 9 nucleotides line up with TRBD1. Trimming at V came to 4 bases and at J to 3 bases, leaving 3 bases not matched to a gene. The CDR3 runs to 13 residues. The germline V gene encodes CDR1 DFQATT and CDR2 SNEGSKA (reference sequence). DNA for the CDR3: TGCAGTGCTAACAGGGGGCGGGACACTGAAGCTTTCTTT. It encodes CSANRGRDTEAFF.